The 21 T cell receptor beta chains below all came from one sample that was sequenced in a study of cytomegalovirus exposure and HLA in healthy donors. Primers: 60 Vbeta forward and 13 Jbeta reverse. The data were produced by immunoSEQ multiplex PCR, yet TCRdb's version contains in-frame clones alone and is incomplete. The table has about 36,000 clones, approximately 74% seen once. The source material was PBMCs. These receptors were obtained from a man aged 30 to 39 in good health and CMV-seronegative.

CDR3 in DNA: TGTGCCAGCAGGGGGCCCACCGGGGAGCTGTTTTTT. Its protein product is CASRGPTGELFF. This chain uses TRBV28 with TRBJ2-2; D perhaps matches TRBD1 (5 bases). V dropped 6 bases and J dropped 4 bases, with 6 bases sitting between them. Per germline, CDR1 MDHEN and CDR2 SYDVKM. The CDR3 runs to 12 residues.

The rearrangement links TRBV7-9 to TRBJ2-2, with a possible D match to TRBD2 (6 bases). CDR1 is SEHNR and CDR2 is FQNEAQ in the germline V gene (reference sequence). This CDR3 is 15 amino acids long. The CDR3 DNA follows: TGTGCTAGCGGAGTTTTGGGAGCGGCCACCGGGGAGCTGTTTTTT. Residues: CASGVLGAATGELFF.

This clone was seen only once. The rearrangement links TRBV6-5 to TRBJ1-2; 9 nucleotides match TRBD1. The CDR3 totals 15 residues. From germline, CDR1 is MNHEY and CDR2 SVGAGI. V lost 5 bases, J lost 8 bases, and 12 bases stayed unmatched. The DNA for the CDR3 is TGTGCCAGCAGTCCCACCCCGGGACAGGGATTGGGCTACACCTTC. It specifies CASSPTPGQGLGYTF.

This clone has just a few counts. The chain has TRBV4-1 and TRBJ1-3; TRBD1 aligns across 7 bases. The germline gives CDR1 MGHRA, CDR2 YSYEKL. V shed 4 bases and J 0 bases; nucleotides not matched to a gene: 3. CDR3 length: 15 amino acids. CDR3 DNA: TGCGCCAGCAGCCGCACAGGGGCCTCTGGAAACACCATATATTTT. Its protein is CASSRTGASGNTIYF.

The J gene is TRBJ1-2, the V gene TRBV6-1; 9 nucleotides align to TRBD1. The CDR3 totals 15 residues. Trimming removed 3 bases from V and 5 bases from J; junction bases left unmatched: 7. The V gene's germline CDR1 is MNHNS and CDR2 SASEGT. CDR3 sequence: CASSDAGQGRYGYTF. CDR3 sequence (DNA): TGTGCCAGCAGTGATGCTGGACAGGGGAGATATGGCTACACCTTC.

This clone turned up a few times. The DNA of the CDR3 is TGTGCCAGCAGCCTTACAGGGGAACAGCCCCAGCATTTT. As protein: CASSLTGEQPQHF. The V gene is TRBV2, the J gene TRBJ1-5; 7 positions match TRBD1. The CDR3 covers 13 residues. After removal of 6 bases from V and 7 bases from J, the junction contained 6 bases not matched to a gene. CDR1 and CDR2 (germline): SNHLY, FYNNEI.

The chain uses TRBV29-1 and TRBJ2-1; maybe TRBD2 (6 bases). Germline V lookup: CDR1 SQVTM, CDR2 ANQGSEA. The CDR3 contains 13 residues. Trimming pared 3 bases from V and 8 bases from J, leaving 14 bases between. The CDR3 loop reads CSVDASVNDEQFF. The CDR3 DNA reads TGCAGCGTTGATGCTAGCGTCAACGATGAGCAGTTCTTC.

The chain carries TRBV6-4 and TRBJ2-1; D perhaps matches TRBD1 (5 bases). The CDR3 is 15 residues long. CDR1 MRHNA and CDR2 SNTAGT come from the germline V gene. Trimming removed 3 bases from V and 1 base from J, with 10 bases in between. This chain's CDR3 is CASSEQPGSYNEQFF. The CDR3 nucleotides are TGTGCCAGCAGTGAACAACCAGGGTCCTACAATGAGCAGTTCTTC.

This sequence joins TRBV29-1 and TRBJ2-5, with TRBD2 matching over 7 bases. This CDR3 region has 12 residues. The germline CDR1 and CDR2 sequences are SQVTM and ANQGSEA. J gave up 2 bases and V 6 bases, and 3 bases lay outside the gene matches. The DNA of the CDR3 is TGCAGCGTAGCGGGATCACAAGAGACCCAGTACTTC. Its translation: CSVAGSQETQYF.

CDR3 DNA: TGCGCCAGCAGCCACCCGACAGGGGGTGCAGGTTCACCCCTCCACTTT. It encodes CASSHPTGGAGSPLHF. The chain is built from TRBV4-3 and TRBJ1-6, with 9 bases lining up with TRBD1. The CDR3 is 16 amino acids. V shed 3 bases and J 9 bases; nucleotides not matched to a gene: 9. Germline CDR1 LGHNA, CDR2 YSLEER.

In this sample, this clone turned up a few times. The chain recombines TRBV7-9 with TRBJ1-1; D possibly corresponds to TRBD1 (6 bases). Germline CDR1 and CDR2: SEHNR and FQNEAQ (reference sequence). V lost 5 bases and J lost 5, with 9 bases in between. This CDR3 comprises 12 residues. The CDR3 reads CASSPRGTEAFF. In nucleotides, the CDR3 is TGTGCCAGCAGCCCGAGGGGGACTGAAGCTTTCTTT.

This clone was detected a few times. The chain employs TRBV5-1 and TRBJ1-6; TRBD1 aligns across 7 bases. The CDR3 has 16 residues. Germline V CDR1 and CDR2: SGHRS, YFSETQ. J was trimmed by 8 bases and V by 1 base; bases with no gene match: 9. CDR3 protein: CASSLQSGGRDSPLHF. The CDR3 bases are TGCGCCAGCAGCTTGCAGTCAGGGGGTCGGGATTCACCCCTCCACTTT. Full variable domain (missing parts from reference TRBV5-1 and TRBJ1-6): KAGVTQTPRYLIKTRGQQVTLSCSPISGHRSVSWYQQTPGQGLQFLFEYFSETQRNKGNFPGRFSGRQFSNSRSEMNVSTLELGDSALYLCASSLQSGGRDSPLHFGNGTRLTVT.

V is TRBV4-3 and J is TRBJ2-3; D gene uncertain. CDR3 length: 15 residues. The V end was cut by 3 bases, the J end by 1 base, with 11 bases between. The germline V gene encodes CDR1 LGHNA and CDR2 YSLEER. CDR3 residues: CASSQADTRTDTQYF. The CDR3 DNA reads TGCGCCAGCAGCCAGGCCGACACCCGCACAGATACGCAGTATTTT.

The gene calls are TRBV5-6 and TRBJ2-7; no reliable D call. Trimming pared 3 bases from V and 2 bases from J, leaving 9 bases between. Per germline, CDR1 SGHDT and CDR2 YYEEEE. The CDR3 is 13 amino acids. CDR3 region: CASSSDTTYEQYF. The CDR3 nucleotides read TGTGCCAGCAGCTCAGACACCACCTACGAGCAGTACTTC.

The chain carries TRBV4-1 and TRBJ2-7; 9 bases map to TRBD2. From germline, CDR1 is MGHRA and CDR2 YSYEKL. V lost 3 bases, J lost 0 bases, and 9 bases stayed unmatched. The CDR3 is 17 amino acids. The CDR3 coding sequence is TGCGCCAGCAGCCAGCGGATAGCGGGAGTTAGCTCCTACGAGCAGTACTTC. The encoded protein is CASSQRIAGVSSYEQYF.

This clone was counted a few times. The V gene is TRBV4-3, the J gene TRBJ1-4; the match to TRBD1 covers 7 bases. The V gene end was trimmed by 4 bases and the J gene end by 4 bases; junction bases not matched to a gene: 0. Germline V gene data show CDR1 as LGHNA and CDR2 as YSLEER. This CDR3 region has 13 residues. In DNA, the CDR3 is TGCGCCAGCAGCCGACAGGGTAATGAAAAACTGTTTTTT. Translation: CASSRQGNEKLFF.

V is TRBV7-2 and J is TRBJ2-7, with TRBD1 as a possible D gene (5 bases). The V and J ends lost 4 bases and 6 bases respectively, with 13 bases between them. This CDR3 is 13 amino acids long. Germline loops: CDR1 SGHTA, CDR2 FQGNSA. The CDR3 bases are TGTGCCAGCAGCTCGGACAATGGGGCCGAGCAGTACTTC. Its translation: CASSSDNGAEQYF.

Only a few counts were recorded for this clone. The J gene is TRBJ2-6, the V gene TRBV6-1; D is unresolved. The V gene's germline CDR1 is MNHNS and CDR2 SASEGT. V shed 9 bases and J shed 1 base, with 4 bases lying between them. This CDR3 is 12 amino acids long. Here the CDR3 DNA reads TGTGCCAGTTTATCTGGGGCCAACGTCCTGACTTTC. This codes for CASLSGANVLTF.

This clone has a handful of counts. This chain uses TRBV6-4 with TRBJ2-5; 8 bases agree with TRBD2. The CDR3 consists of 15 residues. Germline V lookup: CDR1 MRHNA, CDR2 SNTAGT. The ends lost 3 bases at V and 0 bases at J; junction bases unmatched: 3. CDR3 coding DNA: TGTGCCAGCAGTGAGTCAGCGGGGGACCAAGAGACCCAGTACTTC. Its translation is CASSESAGDQETQYF.

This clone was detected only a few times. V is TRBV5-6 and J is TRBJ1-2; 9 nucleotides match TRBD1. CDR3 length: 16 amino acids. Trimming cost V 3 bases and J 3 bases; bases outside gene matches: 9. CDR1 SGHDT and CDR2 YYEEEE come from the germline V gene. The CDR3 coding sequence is TGTGCCAGCAGCTACCGGGACAGGGAGCTTTACTATGGCTACACCTTC. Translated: CASSYRDRELYYGYTF.

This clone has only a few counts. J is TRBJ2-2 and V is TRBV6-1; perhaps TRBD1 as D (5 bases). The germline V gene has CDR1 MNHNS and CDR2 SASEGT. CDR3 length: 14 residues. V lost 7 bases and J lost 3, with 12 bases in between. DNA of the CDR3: TGTGCCAGCATTGGGGAACAGGACACCGGGGAGCTGTTTTTT. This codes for CASIGEQDTGELFF.